This T cell receptor beta chain was sequenced for a study of cytomegalovirus exposure and HLA in healthy donors. Study-wide results and limits: Later on, an analysis found that several of the most significant clusters appeared to be linked to common viral pathogens, which included parvovirus B19. The study had only CMV serostatus as immune exposure information. There were three CMV-associated chains whose specificity for CMV antigens was confirmed in vitro.

Remarks on this clone: Its antigen is unknown. One junction end disagrees with the germline gene, perhaps due to a read error.

CDR3 size: 14 residues. The V gene's germline CDR1 is SSHAT and CDR2 FNYEAQ (reference sequence). The PCR employed 60 Vbeta primers together with 13 Jbeta primers. Using immunoSEQ multiplex PCR, the repertoire was profiled, and TCRdb retains in-frame clones only, with some absent. Of approximately 160,000 clones detected, less than 85% appear once; the ten largest clones hold 4% to 6%. The chain carries TRBV7-7 and TRBJ2-2, with TRBD1 identical over 7 bases. Sequences were obtained from PBMCs. The sequence was collected from a man between 18 and 29 years old in good health and CMV-seronegative. This chain's CDR3 is CASSLWQGAGELFF. DNA for the CDR3: TGTGCTAGCAGCTTATGGCAGGGGGCCGGGGAGCTGTTTTTT. Using reference TRBV7-7 and TRBJ2-2 for the parts outside the CDR3, the full variable domain is GAGVSQSPRYKVTKRGQDVTLRCDPISSHATLYWYQQALGQGPEFLTYFNYEAQPDKSGLPSDRFSAERPEGSISTLTIQRTEQRDSAMYRCASSLWQGAGELFFGEGSRLTVL.